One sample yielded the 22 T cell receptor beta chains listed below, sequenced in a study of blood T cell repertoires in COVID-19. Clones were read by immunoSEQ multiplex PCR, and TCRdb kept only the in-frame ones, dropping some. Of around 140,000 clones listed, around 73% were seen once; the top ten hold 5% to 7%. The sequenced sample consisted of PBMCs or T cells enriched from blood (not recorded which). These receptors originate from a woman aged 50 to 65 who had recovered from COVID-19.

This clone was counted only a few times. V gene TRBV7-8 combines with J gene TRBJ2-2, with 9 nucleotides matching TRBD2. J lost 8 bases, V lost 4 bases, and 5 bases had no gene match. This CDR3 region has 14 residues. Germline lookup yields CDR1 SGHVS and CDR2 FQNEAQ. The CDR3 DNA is TGTGCCAGCAGCTCGGGACTAGCTATAGGGGAGCTGTTTTTT. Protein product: CASSSGLAIGELFF.

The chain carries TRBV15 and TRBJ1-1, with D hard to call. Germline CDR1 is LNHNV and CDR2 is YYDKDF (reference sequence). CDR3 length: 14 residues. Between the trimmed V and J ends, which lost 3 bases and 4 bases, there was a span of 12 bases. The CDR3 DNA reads TGTGCCACCAGCAGTCAAGGTCCGGGCACTGAAGCTTTCTTT. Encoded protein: CATSSQGPGTEAFF.

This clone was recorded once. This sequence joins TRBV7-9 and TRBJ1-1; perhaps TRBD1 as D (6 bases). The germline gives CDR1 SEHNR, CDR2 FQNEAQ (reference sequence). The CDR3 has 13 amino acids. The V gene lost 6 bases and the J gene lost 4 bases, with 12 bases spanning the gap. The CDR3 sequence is CASRGGAVTEAFF. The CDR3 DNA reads TGTGCCAGCAGAGGGGGAGCTGTCACTGAAGCTTTCTTT.

CDR3 region: CASSLANTQYF. The CDR3 bases are TGTGCCAGCAGCTTAGCCAATACGCAGTATTTT. The rearrangement joins TRBV11-2 to TRBJ2-3, with D uncertain. Per the germline V gene, CDR1 is SGHAT and CDR2 is FQNNGV. Trimming stripped 1 base from V and 7 bases from J, with 3 bases between. This CDR3 is 11 amino acids long.

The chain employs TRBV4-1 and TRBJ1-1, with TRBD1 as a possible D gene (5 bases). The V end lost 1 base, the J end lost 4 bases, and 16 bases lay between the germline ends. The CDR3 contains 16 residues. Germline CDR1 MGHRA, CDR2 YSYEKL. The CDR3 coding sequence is TGCGCCAGCAGCCAAGGCCTAAGGGGTGGCGGCACTGAAGCTTTCTTT. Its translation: CASSQGLRGGGTEAFF.

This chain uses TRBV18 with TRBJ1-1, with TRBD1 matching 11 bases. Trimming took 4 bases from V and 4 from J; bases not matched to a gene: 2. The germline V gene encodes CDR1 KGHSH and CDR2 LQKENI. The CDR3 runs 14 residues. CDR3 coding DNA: TGTGCCAGCTCACAGGACAGGGGGCCCACTGAAGCTTTCTTT. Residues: CASSQDRGPTEAFF.

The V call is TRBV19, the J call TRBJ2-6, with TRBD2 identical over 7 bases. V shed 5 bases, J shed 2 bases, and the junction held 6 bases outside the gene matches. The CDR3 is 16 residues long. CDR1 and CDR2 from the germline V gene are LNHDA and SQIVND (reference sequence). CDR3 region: CASSSRTSAGANVLTF. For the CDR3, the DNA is TGTGCCAGTAGTTCTCGAACTAGCGCTGGGGCCAACGTCCTGACTTTC.

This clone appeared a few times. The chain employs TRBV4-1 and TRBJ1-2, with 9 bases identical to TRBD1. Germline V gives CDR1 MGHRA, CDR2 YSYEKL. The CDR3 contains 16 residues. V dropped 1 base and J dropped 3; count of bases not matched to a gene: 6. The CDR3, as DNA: TGCGCCAGCAGCCAAGTCTCGGGACAGGGATACTATGGCTACACCTTC. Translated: CASSQVSGQGYYGYTF.

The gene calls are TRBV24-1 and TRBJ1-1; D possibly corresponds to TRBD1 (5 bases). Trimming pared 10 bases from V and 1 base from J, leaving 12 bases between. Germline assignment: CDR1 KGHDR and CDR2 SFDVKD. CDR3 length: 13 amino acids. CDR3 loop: CATEGTGNTEAFF. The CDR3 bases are TGTGCCACAGAAGGGACTGGGAACACTGAAGCTTTCTTT.

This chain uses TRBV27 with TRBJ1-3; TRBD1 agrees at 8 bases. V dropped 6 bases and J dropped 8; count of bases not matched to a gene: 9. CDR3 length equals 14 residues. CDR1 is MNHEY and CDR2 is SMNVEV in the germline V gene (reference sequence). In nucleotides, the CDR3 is TGTGCCAGCAGCCTGCGGACAGGGACGGACACCATATATTTT. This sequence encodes CASSLRTGTDTIYF.

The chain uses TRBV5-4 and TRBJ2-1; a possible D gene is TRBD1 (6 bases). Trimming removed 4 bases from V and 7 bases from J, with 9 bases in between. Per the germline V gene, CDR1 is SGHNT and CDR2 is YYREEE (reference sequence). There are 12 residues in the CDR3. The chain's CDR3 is CASSPDRNEQFF. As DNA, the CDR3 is TGTGCCAGCAGCCCGGACAGAAATGAGCAGTTCTTC. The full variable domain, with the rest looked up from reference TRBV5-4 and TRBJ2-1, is ETGVTQSPTHLIKTRGQQVTLRCSSQSGHNTVSWYQQALGQGPQFIFQYYREEENGRGNFPPRFSGLQFPNYSSELNVNALELDDSALYLCASSPDRNEQFFGPGTRLTVL.

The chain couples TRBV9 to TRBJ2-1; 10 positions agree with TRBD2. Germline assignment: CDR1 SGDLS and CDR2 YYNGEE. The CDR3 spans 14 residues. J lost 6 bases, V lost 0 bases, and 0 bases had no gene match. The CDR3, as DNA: TGTGCCAGCAGCGTAGAGCGGGGGGGCAATGAGCAGTTCTTC. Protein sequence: CASSVERGGNEQFF.

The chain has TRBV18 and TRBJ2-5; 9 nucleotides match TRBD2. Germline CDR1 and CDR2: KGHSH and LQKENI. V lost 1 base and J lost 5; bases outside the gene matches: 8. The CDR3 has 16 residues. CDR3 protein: CASSPLGGGATETQYF. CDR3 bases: TGTGCCAGCTCACCACTTGGCGGGGGGGCCACTGAGACCCAGTACTTC.

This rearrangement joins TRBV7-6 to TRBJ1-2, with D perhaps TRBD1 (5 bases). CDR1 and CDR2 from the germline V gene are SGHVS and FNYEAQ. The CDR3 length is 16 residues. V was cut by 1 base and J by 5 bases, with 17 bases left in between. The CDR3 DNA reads TGTGCCAGCAGCTTAGAAGCGGGGACGAGGAAATATGGCTACACCTTC. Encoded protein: CASSLEAGTRKYGYTF.

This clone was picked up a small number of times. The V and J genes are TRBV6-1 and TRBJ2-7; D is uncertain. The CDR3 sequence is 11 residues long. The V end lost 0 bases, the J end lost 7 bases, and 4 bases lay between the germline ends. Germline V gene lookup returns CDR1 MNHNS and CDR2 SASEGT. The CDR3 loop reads CASSEAREQYF. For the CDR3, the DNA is TGTGCCAGCAGTGAAGCGAGGGAGCAGTACTTC.

In DNA form, the CDR3 reads TGCAGCGTTGAAGCGGGACAGGGGGCCGGTGAGCAGTTCTTC. Encoded protein: CSVEAGQGAGEQFF. This sequence joins TRBV29-1 and TRBJ2-1; 12 bases agree with TRBD1. Germline V gene data show CDR1 as SQVTM and CDR2 as ANQGSEA. The J segment lost 9 bases and the V segment lost 1 base, leaving 4 bases of the junction unmatched. The CDR3 extends over 14 amino acids.

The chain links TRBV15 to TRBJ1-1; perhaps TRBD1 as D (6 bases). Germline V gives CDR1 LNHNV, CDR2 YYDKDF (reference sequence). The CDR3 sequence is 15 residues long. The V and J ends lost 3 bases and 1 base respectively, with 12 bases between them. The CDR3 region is CATSSHTGWNTEAFF. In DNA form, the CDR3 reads TGTGCCACCAGCAGCCATACAGGGTGGAACACTGAAGCTTTCTTT.

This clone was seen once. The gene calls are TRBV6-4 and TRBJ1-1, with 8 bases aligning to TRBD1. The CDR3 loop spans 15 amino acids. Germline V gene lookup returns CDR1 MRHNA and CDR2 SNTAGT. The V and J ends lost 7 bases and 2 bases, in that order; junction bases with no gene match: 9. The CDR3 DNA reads TGTGCCAGCACCCCGGACAGGGTAGGAAACACTGAAGCTTTCTTT. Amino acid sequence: CASTPDRVGNTEAFF.

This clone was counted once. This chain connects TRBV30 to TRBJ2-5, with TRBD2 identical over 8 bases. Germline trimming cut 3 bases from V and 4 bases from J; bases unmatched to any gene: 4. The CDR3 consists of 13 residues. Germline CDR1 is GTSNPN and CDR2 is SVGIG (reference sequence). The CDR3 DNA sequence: TGTGCCTGGAGGCTCAGCGGGGGAGAGACCCAGTACTTC. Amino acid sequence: CAWRLSGGETQYF.

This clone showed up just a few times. The CDR3 sequence: CASSFPAGTAVGTDTQYF. For the CDR3, the DNA is TGTGCCAGCAGCTTTCCCGCCGGGACAGCTGTTGGTACAGATACGCAGTATTTT. The V call is TRBV9, the J call TRBJ2-3, with TRBD1 identical over 7 bases. The trim removed 4 bases at V and 3 bases at J, leaving 17 bases unmatched. The CDR3 is made up of 18 amino acids. Germline values: CDR1 SGDLS, CDR2 YYNGEE.

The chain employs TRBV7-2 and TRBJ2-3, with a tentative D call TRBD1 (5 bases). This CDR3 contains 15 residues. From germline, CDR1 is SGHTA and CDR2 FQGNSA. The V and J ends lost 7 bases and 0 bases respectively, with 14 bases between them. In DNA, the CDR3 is TGTGCCAGCACCCCTCTAGGGGCAAGCACAGATACGCAGTATTTT. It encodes CASTPLGASTDTQYF. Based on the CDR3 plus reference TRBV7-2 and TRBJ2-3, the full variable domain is GAGVSQSPSNKVTEKGKDVELRCDPISGHTALYWYRQSLGQGLEFLIYFQGNSAPDKSGLPSDRFSAERTGGSVSTLTIQRTQQEDSAVYLCASTPLGASTDTQYFGPGTRLTVL.

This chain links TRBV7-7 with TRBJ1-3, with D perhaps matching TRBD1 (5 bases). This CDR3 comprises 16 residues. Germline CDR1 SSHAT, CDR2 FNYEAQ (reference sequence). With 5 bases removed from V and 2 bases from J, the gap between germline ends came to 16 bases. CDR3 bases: TGTGCCAGCAGCGCGGGACCCCGGGGCACTGGAAACACCATATATTTT. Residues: CASSAGPRGTGNTIYF.